These 13 T cell receptor beta chains were sequenced from one sample in a study of T cells after yellow fever vaccination. TCRdb redid the calling of the 5' RACE reads with MiXCR, one entry per CDR3 protein. Among 25,000 to 30,000 distinct CDR3 sequences listed, about 5.5% were seen once. The source was PBMCs, either bulk or a sorted T-cell subset (CD4+, CD8+, memory, or dextramer-sorted; not recorded which), collected 15 days after the yellow fever booster vaccination. The source is a man aged 25 to 40 who received the YFV17D yellow fever vaccine.

This chain joins TRBV12-2 and TRBJ2-7; the D call in the table, TRBD2, was not verified against the DNA. TRBV12-2 is assigned pseudogene status. This CDR3 region has 18 residues. The CDR3 sequence: CASRLGDRGLAGSIEQYF. The DNA of the CDR3 is TGTGCAAGTCGCTTAGGAGACAGGGGACTAGCGGGGAGTATAGAGCAGTACTTC.

This clonotype was seen ten or more times. The V call is TRBV5-4, the J call TRBJ2-2; 9 positions match TRBD1. This CDR3 is built from 14 residues. CDR1 SGHNT and CDR2 YYREEE come from the germline V gene (reference sequence). V gave up 4 bases and J gave up 7 bases; unmatched junction bases: 5. DNA for the CDR3: TGTGCCAGCAGCGACAGGGGGGGAATCGGGGAGCTGTTTTTT. Encoded protein: CASSDRGGIGELFF. The whole variable domain, filled in from reference TRBV5-4 and TRBJ2-2, reads ETGVTQSPTHLIKTRGQQVTLRCSSQSGHNTVSWYQQALGQGPQFIFQYYREEENGRGNFPPRFSGLQFPNYSSELNVNALELDDSALYLCASSDRGGIGELFFGEGSRLTVL.

The table lists this clonotype with many counts. The chain uses TRBV20-1 and TRBJ2-1; 9 bases line up with TRBD1. The CDR3 has 15 amino acids. Germline-derived CDR1 and CDR2 are DFQATT and SNEGSKA (reference sequence). The V gene end was trimmed by 6 bases and the J gene end by 6 bases; junction bases not matched to a gene: 12. CDR3: CSAEGTGRKVNEQFF. The CDR3 nucleotides are TGCAGTGCGGAAGGGACAGGGAGAAAGGTCAATGAGCAGTTCTTC.

This clonotype was recorded at least ten times. V gene TRBV12-3 or TRBV12-4 combines with J gene TRBJ2-6; D ambiguous. V was shortened by 3 bases and J by 1 base, with 1 base between the two germline ends. The CDR3 sequence is 13 residues long. CDR3 residues: CASSLSGANVLTF. CDR3 in DNA: TGTGCCAGCAGTTTGTCTGGGGCCAACGTCCTGACTTTC.

This clonotype was picked up many times. The chain carries TRBV20-1 and TRBJ2-2, with 8 bases identical to TRBD2. J was trimmed by 5 bases and V by 5 bases; bases with no gene match: 13. Per the germline V gene, CDR1 is DFQATT and CDR2 is SNEGSKA (reference sequence). This CDR3 has 16 residues. The CDR3 loop reads CSAYVSGGPRTGELFF. The CDR3 DNA reads TGCAGTGCTTATGTCTCGGGAGGGCCGCGGACCGGGGAGCTGTTTTTT.

This clonotype has ten or more counts. The gene calls are TRBV12-3 or TRBV12-4 and TRBJ2-1; 7 bases align to TRBD2. After removal of 3 bases from V and 15 bases from J, the junction contained 8 bases not matched to a gene. The CDR3 extends over 12 amino acids. CDR3 nucleotides: TGTGCCAGCAGTTTCGCGGGAGTGGGTTGGTTCTTC. Translating it yields CASSFAGVGWFF.

The sample holds many counts of this clonotype. The CDR3, as DNA: TGTGCCAGCAGCCGGACAGGGGGCAGCGAGCAGCCCCAGCATTTT. This codes for CASSRTGGSEQPQHF. The J gene is TRBJ1-5, the V gene TRBV7-9; TRBD1 matches 11 bases. Germline CDR1 SEHNR, CDR2 FQNEAQ (reference sequence). Trimming at V came to 5 bases and at J to 7 bases, leaving 7 bases not matched to a gene. The CDR3 extends over 15 amino acids.

The chain is built from TRBV2 and TRBJ2-3, with D unresolved. V was clipped by 1 base and J by 5 bases, with 10 bases between them. Germline assignment: CDR1 SNHLY and CDR2 FYNNEI. The CDR3 runs 14 residues. The CDR3: CASSEDQPLDTQYF. The CDR3 coding sequence is TGTGCCAGCAGTGAAGACCAACCCCTAGATACGCAGTATTTT.

This clonotype was seen ten or more times. The V gene is TRBV24-1, the J gene TRBJ2-6; TRBD2 matches 7 bases. V dropped 4 bases and J dropped 4; count of bases not matched to a gene: 6. Germline V lookup: CDR1 KGHDR, CDR2 SFDVKD. The CDR3 runs to 16 residues. CDR3 coding DNA: TGTGCCACCAGTGAGGGAGGGGTGTACGGGGCCAACGTCCTGACTTTC. Residues: CATSEGGVYGANVLTF.

This clonotype was observed many times. The V call is TRBV7-2, the J call TRBJ2-2, with D unclear. Germline V gene sequence: CDR1 SGHTA, CDR2 FQGNSA. The CDR3 has 12 residues. V lost 5 bases and J 2 bases, leaving 3 bases between the germline ends. The CDR3 region has the DNA TGTGCCAGCAGCCTCAACACCGGGGAGCTGTTTTTT. Translation gives CASSLNTGELFF. Variable domain in full (rest from reference TRBV7-2 and TRBJ2-2): GAGVSQSPSNKVTEKGKDVELRCDPISGHTALYWYRQSLGQGLEFLIYFQGNSAPDKSGLPSDRFSAERTGGSVSTLTIQRTQQEDSAVYLCASSLNTGELFFGEGSRLTVL.

This clonotype was observed many times. This rearrangement joins TRBV7-9 to TRBJ1-1; D is undetermined. The CDR3 consists of 15 residues. In germline, CDR1 is SEHNR, CDR2 FQNEAQ (reference sequence). The V end lost 5 bases, the J end lost 1 base, and 14 bases lay between the germline ends. The CDR3 nucleotides are TGTGCCAGCAGCGCCTCCAGGCACGGGAACACTGAAGCTTTCTTT. It specifies CASSASRHGNTEAFF.

This clonotype was picked up many times. The CDR3 DNA sequence: TGTGCCAGCAGCTTACTCGGACAGGAAGAGACCCAGTACTTC. It translates to CASSLLGQEETQYF. The J gene is TRBJ2-5, the V gene TRBV7-8; TRBD1 aligns across 7 bases. The CDR3 extends over 14 amino acids. The V gene end was trimmed by 2 bases and the J gene end by 3 bases; junction bases not matched to a gene: 3. Germline lookup yields CDR1 SGHVS and CDR2 FQNEAQ.

This clonotype was seen at least ten times. This sequence joins TRBV18 and TRBJ2-7; D gene uncertain. The CDR3 consists of 11 residues. Germline lookup yields CDR1 KGHSH and CDR2 LQKENI. V dropped 5 bases and J dropped 3 bases, with 5 bases sitting between them. As DNA, the CDR3 is TGTGCCAGCTCATCGGACTACGAGCAGTACTTC. It encodes CASSSDYEQYF.